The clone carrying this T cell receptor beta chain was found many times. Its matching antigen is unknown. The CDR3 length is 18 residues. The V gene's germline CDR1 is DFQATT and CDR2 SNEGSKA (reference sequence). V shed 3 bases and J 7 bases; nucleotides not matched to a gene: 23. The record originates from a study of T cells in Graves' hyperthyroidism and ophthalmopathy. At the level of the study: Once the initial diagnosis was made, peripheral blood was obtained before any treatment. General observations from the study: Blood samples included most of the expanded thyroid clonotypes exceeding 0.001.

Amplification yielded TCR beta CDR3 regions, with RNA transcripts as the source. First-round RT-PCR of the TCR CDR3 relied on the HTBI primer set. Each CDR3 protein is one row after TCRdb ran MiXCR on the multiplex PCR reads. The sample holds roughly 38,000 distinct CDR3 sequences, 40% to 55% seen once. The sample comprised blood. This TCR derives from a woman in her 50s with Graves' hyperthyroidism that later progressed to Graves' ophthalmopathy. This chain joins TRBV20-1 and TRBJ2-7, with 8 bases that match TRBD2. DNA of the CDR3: TGCAGTGCTAGTTCTCCGGATAGCGGGATTTCTAATGGGCGGGAGCAGTACTTC. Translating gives CSASSPDSGISNGREQYF.